This TCR beta chain stems from a study of blood T cells in healthy people across ages. The CDR3 runs 13 residues. Germline CDR1 reads KGHSH; CDR2 reads LQKENI. V shed 3 bases, J shed 8 bases, and the junction held 3 bases outside the gene matches. With a J-beta primer mix and a sample-barcoded 5' primer, a second PCR ran about 6 to 11 cycles. One entry per CDR3 protein results from TCRdb running MiXCR on the 5' RACE reads. The table records hundreds of thousands of distinct CDR3 sequences, roughly two fifths of them present only once. Notes on this clonotype: No antigen is known for it.

Findings and limits, study-wide: The authors considered diversity estimates from one million T cells to be underestimates. Lack of knowledge of donor CMV status possibly confounded expanded clonotype changes. Age advanced and TCR beta diversity per million T cells fell, roughly linearly.

The clonotype originates from a man aged 80 or over in good health. J is TRBJ2-1 and V is TRBV18, with 8 nucleotides matching TRBD2. The sample taken for sequencing was blood. CDR3 DNA: TGTGCCAGCTCACCGGGACTAGGGGATGAGCAGTTCTTC. Its protein is CASSPGLGDEQFF.